This is a list of T cell receptor delta chains from one sample in a study of delta chains in infants with herpesvirus infections. TCRdb reran clone calling via CATT on the RT-PCR reads. This sample has over a thousand delta-chain clones; 35% occur once, and the top ten carry 8.5% to 10%. Sequencing used peripheral blood, obtained at time point 1 of longitudinal follow-up. The receptor set was obtained from a human donor who was a Ugandan infant, either HIV-exposed or HIV-unexposed (not recorded which). The CDR3 runs from the conserved cysteine through the conserved F or W. Fields, in order: D gene, J gene, V gene, clone size, CDR3 protein, CDR3 DNA. D genes are given only for firm matches. Clone size is shown for a subset of rows, as once, few, many or a class of expanded clone.

D: TRDD3; J: TRDJ1; V: TRDV1; size: large; CDR3: CALGELVRATGGYVDLFADKLIF; DNA: TGTGCTCTTGGGGAACTAGTAAGGGCTACTGGGGGATATGTAGATCTATTTGCCGATAAACTCATCTTT
D: NA; J: TRDJ1; V: TRDV1; size: NA; CDR3: CALGDPRRGHTDKLIF; DNA: TGTGCTCTTGGGGATCCTAGGAGGGGACACACCGATAAACTCATCTTT
D: TRDD3; J: TRDJ1; V: TRDV1; size: NA; CDR3: CALGELSRGIQEADKLIF; DNA: TGTGCTCTTGGGGAACTTTCGAGGGGGATACAGGAAGCCGATAAACTCATCTTT
D: TRDD3; J: TRDJ1; V: TRDV1; size: once; CDR3: CALGDPFLNWGIQYTDKLIF; DNA: TGTGCTCTTGGGGACCCTTTCCTAAACTGGGGGATACAGTACACCGACAAACTCATCTTT
D: TRDD3; J: TRDJ1; V: TRDV1; size: large; CDR3: CALGKGPYWGIRKYTDKLIF; DNA: TGTGCTCTTGGGAAAGGACCTTACTGGGGGATACGTAAGTACACCGATAAACTCATCTTT
D: TRDD2; J: TRDJ1; V: TRDV1; size: NA; CDR3: CALLPTFYWGKYTDKLIF; DNA: TGTGCTCTCCTTCCTACTTTCTACTGGGGAAAGTACACCGATAAACTCATCTTT
D: NA; J: TRDJ1; V: TRDV1; size: NA; CDR3: CALGELLWGSHNIPNGSDNDKLIF; DNA: TGTGCTCTTGGGGAACTCCTATGGGGATCCCATAACATACCGAATGGAAGCGATAACGATAAACTCATCTTT
D: TRDD3; J: TRDJ1; V: TRDV1; size: NA; CDR3: CALGGPLDYFTGERIPYADKLIF; DNA: TGTGCTCTTGGGGGGCCCTTGGACTACTTTACTGGGGAACGCATTCCGTACGCCGATAAACTCATCTTT
D: NA; J: TRDJ1; V: TRDV3; size: few; CDR3: CASPLPTRYWGIPPRYTDKLIF; DNA: TGTGCCTCTCCCCTTCCTACCCGTTACTGGGGGATCCCGCCACGGTACACCGATAAACTCATCTTT
D: TRDD3; J: TRDJ1; V: TRDV1; size: NA; CDR3: CALGEVGGILYTDKLIF; DNA: TGTGCTCTTGGGGAAGTCGGGGGGATCCTTTACACCGATAAACTCATCTTT
D: TRDD3; J: TRDJ1; V: TRDV1; size: NA; CDR3: CALGELSWGIHPYTDKLIF; DNA: TGTGCTCTTGGGGAACTGTCCTGGGGGATCCACCCGTACACCGATAAACTCATCTTT
D: NA; J: TRDJ2; V: TRDV2; size: few; CDR3: CACGLGDTAQLFF; DNA: TGTGCCTGTGGTCTAGGGGATACAGCACAACTCTTCTTT
D: TRDD3; J: TRDJ1; V: TRDV1; size: NA; CDR3: CALGEGLRLVLGDDKLIF; DNA: TGTGCTCTTGGGGAAGGGTTAAGACTAGTACTGGGGGATGATAAACTCATCTTT
D: NA; J: TRDJ1; V: TRDV1; size: large; CDR3: CALGSNLRTGSGKLIF; DNA: TGTGCTCTTGGAAGCAACCTACGTACTGGGAGTGGGAAACTCATCTTT
D: TRDD3; J: TRDJ1; V: TRDV1; size: large; CDR3: CALGRVGGIPSKLIF; DNA: TGTGCTCTTGGGCGGGTCGGGGGGATACCGTCTAAACTCATCTTT
D: TRDD3; J: TRDJ4; V: TRDV1; size: few; CDR3: CALGESRLGDTRPLIF; DNA: TGTGCTCTTGGGGAATCGAGACTGGGGGATACCAGACCCCTGATCTTT
D: TRDD2; J: TRDJ1; V: TRDV1; size: few; CDR3: CALGEPSYVGTDKLIF; DNA: TGTGCTCTTGGGGAACCTTCCTACGTGGGCACCGATAAACTCATCTTT
D: NA; J: TRDJ1; V: TRDV3; size: large; CDR3: CAFERWKLIF; DNA: TGTGCCTTTGAGAGGTGGAAACTCATCTTT
D: TRDD3; J: TRDJ1; V: TRDV1; size: few; CDR3: CALGETSWGMERTDKLIF; DNA: TGTGCTCTTGGGGAAACTAGCTGGGGGATGGAACGGACCGATAAACTCATCTTT
D: NA; J: TRDJ1; V: TRDV2; size: NA; CDR3: CACDSIQGSSTDKLIF; DNA: TGTGCCTGTGACTCTATCCAAGGCTCCTCCACCGATAAACTCATCTTT
D: NA; J: TRDJ2; V: TRDV1; size: NA; CDR3: CALGEPTFLLLSGDTLAKTTAQLFF; DNA: TGTGCTCTTGGGGAACCCACCTTCCTACTGTTGTCGGGGGATACGCTCGCTAAGACGACAGCACAACTCTTCTTT
D: TRDD3; J: TRDJ4; V: TRDV1; size: NA; CDR3: CALGEQVSPTTGGYPARPLIF; DNA: TGTGCTCTTGGGGAACAGGTCTCTCCTACCACTGGGGGATACCCAGCCAGACCCCTAATCTTT
D: TRDD3; J: TRDJ3; V: TRDV2; size: NA; CDR3: CACDILGVSSWDTRQMFF; DNA: TGTGCCTGTGACATACTGGGGGTGAGCTCCTGGGACACCCGACAGATGTTTTTC
D: TRDD3; J: TRDJ1; V: TRAV38-2/DV8; size: NA; CDR3: CAYRSAHRIRGGYTDKLIF; DNA: TGTGCTTATAGGAGCGCGCATAGGATACGGGGAGGGTACACCGATAAACTCATCTTT
D: TRDD3; J: TRDJ3; V: TRDV2; size: large; CDR3: CACDYWGTWDTRQMFF; DNA: TGTGCCTGTGACTACTGGGGGACCTGGGACACCCGACAGATGTTTTTC
D: TRDD3; J: TRDJ1; V: TRDV1; size: NA; CDR3: CALGNLPSLVLGDTLIF; DNA: TGTGCTCTTGGGAATCTTCCATCACTCGTACTGGGGGATACACTCATCTTT
D: TRDD3; J: TRDJ1; V: TRDV1; size: NA; CDR3: CALGEPLLGVYTDKLIF; DNA: TGTGCTCTTGGGGAACCGCTACTGGGGGTATACACCGATAAACTCATCTTT
D: NA; J: TRDJ1; V: TRDV1; size: NA; CDR3: CALGDRPSRSVLGRSRIKKLIF; DNA: TGTGCTCTTGGGGATCGGCCTTCTCGATCCGTACTGGGCCGAAGCAGGATAAAGAAACTCATCTTT
D: NA; J: TRDJ1; V: TRDV1; size: NA; CDR3: CALGELYFPGDSFGKLIF; DNA: TGTGCTCTTGGGGAACTTTACTTCCCCGGGGATTCATTCGGTAAACTCATCTTT
D: TRDD3; J: TRDJ1; V: TRDV2; size: NA; CDR3: CACDTLLGDTLYTDKLIF; DNA: TGTGCCTGTGACACACTGCTGGGGGATACCCTGTACACCGATAAACTCATCTTT
D: TRDD3; J: TRDJ1; V: TRDV1; size: NA; CDR3: CALGEGQPLSGGDRLIF; DNA: TGTGCTCTTGGGGAAGGACAACCCTTAAGTGGGGGAGACCGACTCATCTTT
D: NA; J: TRDJ1; V: TRDV1; size: large; CDR3: CALGEPRPSTYTDKLIF; DNA: TGTGCTCTTGGGGAACCCCGGCCCTCCACATACACCGATAAACTCATCTTT
D: TRDD3; J: TRDJ1; V: TRDV1; size: once; CDR3: CALGERKPWGILGTDKLIF; DNA: TGTGCTCTTGGGGAACGGAAGCCTTGGGGGATACTGGGCACCGATAAACTCATCTTT